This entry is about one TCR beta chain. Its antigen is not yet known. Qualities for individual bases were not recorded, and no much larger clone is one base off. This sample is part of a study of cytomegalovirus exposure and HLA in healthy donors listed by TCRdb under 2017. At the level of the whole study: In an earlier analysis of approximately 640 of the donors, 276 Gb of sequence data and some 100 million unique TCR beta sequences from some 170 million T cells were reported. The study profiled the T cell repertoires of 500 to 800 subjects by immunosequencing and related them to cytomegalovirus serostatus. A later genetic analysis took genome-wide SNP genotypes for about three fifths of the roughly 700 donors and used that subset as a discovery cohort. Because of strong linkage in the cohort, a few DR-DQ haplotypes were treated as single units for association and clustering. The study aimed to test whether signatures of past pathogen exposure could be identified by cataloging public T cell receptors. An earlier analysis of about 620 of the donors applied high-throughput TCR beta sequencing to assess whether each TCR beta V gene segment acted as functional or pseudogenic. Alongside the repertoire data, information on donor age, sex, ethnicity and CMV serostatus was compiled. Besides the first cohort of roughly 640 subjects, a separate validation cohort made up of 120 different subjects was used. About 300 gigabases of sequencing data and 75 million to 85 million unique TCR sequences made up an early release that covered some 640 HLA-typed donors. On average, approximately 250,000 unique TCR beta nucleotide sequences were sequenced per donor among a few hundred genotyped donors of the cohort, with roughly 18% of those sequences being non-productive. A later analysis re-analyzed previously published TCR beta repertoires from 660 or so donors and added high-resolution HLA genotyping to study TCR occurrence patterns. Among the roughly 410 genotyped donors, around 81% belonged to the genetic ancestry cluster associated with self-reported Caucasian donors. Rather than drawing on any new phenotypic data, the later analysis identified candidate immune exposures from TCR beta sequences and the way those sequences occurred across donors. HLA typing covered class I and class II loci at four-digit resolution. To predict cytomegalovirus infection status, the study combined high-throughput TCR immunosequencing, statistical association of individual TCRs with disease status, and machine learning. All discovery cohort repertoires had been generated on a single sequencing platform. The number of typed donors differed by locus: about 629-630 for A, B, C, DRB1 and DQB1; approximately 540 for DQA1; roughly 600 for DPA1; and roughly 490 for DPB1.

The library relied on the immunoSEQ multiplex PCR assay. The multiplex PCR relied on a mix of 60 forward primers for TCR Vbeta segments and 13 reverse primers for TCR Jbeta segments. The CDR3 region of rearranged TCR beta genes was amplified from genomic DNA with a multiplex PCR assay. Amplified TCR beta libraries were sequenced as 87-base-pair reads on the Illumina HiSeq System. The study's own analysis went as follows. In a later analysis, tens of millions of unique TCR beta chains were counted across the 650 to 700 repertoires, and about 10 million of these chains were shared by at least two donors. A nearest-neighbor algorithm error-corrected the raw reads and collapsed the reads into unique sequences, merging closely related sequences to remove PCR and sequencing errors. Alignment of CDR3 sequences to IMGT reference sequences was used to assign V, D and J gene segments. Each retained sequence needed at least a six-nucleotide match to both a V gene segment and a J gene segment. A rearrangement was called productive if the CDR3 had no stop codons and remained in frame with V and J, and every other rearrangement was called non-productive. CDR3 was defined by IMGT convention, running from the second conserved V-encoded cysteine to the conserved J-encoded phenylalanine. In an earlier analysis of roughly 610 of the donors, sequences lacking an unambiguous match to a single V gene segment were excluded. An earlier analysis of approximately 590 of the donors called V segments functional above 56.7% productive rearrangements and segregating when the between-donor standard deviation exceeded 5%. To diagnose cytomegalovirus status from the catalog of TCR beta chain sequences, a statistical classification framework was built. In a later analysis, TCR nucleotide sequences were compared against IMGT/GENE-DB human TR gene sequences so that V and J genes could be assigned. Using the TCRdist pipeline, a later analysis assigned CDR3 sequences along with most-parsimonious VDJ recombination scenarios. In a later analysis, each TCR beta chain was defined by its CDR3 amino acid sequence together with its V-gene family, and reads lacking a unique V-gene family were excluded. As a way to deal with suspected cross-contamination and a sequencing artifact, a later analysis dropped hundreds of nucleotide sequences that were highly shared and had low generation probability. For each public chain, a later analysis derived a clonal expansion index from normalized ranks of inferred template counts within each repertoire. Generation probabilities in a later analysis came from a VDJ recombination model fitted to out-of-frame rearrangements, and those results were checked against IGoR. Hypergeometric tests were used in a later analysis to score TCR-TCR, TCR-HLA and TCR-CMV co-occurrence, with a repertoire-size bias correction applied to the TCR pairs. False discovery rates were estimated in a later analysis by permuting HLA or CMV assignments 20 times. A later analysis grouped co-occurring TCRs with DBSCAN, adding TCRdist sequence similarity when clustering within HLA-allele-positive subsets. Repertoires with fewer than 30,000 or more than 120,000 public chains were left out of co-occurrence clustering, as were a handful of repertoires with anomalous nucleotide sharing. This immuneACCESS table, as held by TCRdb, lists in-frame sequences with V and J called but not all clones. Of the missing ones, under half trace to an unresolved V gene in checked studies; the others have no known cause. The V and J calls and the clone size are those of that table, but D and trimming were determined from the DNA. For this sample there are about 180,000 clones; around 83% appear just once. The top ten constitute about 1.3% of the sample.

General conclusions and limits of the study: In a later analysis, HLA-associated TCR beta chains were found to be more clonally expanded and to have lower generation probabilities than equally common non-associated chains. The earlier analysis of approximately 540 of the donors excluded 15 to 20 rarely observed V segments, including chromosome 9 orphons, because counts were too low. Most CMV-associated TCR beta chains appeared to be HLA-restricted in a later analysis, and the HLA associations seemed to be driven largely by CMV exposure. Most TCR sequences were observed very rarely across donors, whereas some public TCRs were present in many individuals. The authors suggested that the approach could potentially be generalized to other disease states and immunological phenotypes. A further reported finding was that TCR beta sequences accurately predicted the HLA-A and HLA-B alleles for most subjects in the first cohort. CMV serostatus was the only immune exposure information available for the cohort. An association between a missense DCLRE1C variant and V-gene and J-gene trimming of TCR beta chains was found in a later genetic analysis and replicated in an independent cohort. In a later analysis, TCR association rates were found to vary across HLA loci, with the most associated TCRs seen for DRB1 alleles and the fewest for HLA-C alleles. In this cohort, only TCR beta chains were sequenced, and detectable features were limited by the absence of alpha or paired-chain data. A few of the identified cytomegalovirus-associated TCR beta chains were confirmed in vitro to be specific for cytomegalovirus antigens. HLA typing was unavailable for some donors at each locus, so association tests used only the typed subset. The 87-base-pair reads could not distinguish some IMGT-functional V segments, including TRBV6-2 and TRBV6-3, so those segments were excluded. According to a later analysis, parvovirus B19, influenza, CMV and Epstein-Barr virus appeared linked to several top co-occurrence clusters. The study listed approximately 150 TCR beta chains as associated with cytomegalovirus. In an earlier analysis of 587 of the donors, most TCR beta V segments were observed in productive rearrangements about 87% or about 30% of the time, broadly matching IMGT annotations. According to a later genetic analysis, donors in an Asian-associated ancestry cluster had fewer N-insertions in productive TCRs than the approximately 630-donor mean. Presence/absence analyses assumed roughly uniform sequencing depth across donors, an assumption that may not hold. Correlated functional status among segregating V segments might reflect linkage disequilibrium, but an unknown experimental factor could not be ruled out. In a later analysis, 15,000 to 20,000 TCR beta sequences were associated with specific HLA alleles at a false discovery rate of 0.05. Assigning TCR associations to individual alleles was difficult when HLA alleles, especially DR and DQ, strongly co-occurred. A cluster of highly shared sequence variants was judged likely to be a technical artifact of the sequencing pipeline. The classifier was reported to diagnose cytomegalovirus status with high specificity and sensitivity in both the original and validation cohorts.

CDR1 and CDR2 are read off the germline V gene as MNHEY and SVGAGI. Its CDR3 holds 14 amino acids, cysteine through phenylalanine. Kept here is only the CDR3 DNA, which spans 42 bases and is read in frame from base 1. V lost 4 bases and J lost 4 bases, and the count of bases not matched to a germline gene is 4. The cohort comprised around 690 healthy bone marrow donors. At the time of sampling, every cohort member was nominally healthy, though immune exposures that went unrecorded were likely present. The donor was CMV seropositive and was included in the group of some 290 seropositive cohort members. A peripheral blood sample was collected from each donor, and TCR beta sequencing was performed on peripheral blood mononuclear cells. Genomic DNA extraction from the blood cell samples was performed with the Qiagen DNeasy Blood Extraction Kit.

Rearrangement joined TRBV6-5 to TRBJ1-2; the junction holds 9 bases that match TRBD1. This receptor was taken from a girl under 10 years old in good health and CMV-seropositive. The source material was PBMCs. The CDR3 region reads CASSSDRGTYGYTF. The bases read TGTGCCAGCAGTTCGGACAGGGGCACCTATGGCTACACCTTC.